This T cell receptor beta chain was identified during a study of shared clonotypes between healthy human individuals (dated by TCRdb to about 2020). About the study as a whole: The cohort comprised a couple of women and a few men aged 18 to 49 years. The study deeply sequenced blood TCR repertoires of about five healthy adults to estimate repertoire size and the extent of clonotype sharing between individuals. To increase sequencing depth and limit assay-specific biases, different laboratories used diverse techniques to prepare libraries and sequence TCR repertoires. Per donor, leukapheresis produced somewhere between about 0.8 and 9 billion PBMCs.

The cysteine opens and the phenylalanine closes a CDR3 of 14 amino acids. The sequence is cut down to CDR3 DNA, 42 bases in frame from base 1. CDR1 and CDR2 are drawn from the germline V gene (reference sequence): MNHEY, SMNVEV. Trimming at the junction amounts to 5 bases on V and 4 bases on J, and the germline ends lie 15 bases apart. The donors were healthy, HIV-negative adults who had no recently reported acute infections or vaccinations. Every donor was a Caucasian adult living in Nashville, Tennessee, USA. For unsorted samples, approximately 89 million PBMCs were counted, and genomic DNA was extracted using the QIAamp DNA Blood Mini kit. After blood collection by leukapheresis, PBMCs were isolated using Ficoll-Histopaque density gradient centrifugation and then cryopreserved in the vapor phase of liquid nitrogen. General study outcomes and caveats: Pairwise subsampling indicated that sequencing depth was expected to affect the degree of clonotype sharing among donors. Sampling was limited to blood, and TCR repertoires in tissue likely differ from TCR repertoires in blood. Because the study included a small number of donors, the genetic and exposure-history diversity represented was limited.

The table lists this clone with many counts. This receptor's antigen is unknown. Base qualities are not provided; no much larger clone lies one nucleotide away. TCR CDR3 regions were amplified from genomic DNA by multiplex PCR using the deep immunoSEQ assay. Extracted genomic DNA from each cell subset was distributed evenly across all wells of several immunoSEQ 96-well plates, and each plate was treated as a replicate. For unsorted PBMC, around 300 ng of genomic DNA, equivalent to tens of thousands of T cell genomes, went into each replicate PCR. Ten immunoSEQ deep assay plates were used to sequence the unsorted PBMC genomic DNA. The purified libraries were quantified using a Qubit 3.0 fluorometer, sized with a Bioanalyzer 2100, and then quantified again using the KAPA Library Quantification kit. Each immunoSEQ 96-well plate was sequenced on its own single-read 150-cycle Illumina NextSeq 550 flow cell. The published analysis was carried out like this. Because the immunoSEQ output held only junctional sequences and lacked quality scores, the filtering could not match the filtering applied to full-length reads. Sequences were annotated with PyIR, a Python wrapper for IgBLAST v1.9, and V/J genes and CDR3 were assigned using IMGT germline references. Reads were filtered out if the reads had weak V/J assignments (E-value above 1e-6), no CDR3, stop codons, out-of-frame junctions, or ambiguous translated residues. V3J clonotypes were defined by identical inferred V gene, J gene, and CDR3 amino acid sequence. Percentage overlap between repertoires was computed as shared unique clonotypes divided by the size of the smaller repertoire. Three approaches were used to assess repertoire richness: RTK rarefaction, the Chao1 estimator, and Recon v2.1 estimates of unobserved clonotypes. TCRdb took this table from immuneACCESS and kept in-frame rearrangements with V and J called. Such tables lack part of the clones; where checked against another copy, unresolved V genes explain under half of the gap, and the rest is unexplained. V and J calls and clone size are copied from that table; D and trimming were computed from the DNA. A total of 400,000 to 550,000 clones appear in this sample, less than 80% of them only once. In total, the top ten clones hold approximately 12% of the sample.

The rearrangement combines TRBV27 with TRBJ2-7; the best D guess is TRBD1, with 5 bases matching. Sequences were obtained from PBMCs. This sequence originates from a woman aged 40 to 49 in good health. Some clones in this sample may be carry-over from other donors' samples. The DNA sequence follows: TGTGCCAGCAGTCCCACTCGGACACTTTACGAGCAGTACTTC. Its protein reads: CASSPTRTLYEQYF.